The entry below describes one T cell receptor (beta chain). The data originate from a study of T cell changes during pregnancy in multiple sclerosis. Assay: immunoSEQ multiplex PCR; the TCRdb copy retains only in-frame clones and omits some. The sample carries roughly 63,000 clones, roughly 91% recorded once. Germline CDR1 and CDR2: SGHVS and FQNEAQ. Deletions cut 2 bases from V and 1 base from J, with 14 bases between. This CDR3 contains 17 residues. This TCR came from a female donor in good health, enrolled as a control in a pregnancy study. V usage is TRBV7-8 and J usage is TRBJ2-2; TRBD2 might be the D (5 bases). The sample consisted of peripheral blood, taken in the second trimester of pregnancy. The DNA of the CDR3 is TGTGCCAGCAGCTTACCAGCCGGGAAGATGAACACCGGGGAGCTGTTTTTT. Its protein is CASSLPAGKMNTGELFF.